These 23 T cell receptor beta chains were sequenced from one sample in a study of T cells expressing NK-cell markers (dated by TCRdb to the early 2020s). Libraries were built with 5' RACE. The instrument was an Illumina HiSeq 2000. Each entry corresponds to one CDR3 protein sequence from reads that TCRdb reprocessed, and DNA is not given. The sample's table lists a count of 250,000 or so distinct CDR3 sequences. 4% to 5% of the sample lies in the top ten. Sequenced sample: blood T cells: a sorted CD56 or NKG2C T cell subset, CD4+ or CD8+ T cells, or bulk PBMC T cells (not recorded which). Every receptor here comes from a woman aged 18 to 75 in good health.

The rearrangement joins TRBV6-5 to TRBJ2-5; TCRdb's D gene call, TRBD2, goes unchecked for lack of DNA. CDR3 size: 16 residues. In germline, CDR1 is MNHEY, CDR2 SVGAGI. The CDR3 region is CASSYSRASGQETQYF.

This chain connects TRBV3-1 to TRBJ1-2; TCRdb names TRBD1, which stays unverified in the absence of DNA. The germline gives CDR1 LGHDT, CDR2 YNNKEL (reference sequence). The CDR3 consists of 14 residues. CDR3 region: CASSQGQAYYGYTF.

The rearrangement uses TRBV28 and TRBJ2-5; TCRdb gives TRBD1 as the D gene, but with no DNA this cannot be confirmed. The CDR3 covers 15 residues. The germline gives CDR1 MDHEN, CDR2 SYDVKM. This CDR3 is CASGLLGATQETQYF.

The V gene is TRBV12-3 or TRBV12-4, the J gene TRBJ1-4. This CDR3 region has 15 residues. CDR3 amino acids: CASSLVGKVNEKLFF.

J is TRBJ2-3 and V is TRBV11-3; TCRdb's D call, TRBD1, is unchecked because there is no DNA. This CDR3 is built from 14 residues. Per germline, CDR1 SGHNT and CDR2 YENEEA. CDR3 sequence reads: CASSSTGATDTQYF. The variable domain in full, with the rest retrieved from reference TRBV11-3 and TRBJ2-3, is EAGVVQSPRYKIIEKKQPVAFWCNPISGHNTLYWYLQNLGQGPELLIRYENEEAVDDSQLPKDRFSAERLKGVDSTLKIQPAELGDSAVYLCASSSTGATDTQYFGPGTRLTVL.

The CDR3 region is CASSLVLAGRETQYF. This chain links TRBV7-8 with TRBJ2-5; the TCRdb D gene call, TRBD2, has no DNA to confirm it. Germline CDR1 SGHVS, CDR2 FQNEAQ. The CDR3 runs to 15 residues.

This chain uses TRBV20-1 with TRBJ1-2. The CDR3 length is 12 residues. Looked up from germline, CDR1 is DFQATT and CDR2 is SNEGSKA (reference sequence). Here the CDR3 reads CSASGRIYGYTF.

The chain recombines TRBV4-2 with TRBJ2-1; the TRBD2 assignment by TCRdb is unverifiable without DNA. Germline V gene lookup returns CDR1 LGHNA and CDR2 YNFKEQ. There are 18 residues in the CDR3. The CDR3 loop is CASSQGTSALSSYNEQFF.

The rearrangement uses TRBV20-1 and TRBJ1-1; the TRBD1 assignment by TCRdb is unverifiable without DNA. The germline gives CDR1 DFQATT, CDR2 SNEGSKA (reference sequence). The CDR3 extends over 13 amino acids. CDR3 region: CSATTGRYTEAFF.

The chain joins TRBV12-3 or TRBV12-4 to TRBJ1-1. The CDR3 is made up of 14 amino acids. CDR3 sequence: CASSPSGPRTEAFF.

The rearrangement uses TRBV6-5 and TRBJ1-2; no DNA is available, so the TRBD1 call from TCRdb remains unchecked. This CDR3 contains 16 residues. Per germline, CDR1 MNHEY and CDR2 SVGAGI. The CDR3 is CASSYDTRQKLWSYTF.

V usage is TRBV6-1 and J usage is TRBJ2-3; TCRdb returns TRBD2, unconfirmable since there is no DNA. The germline V gene encodes CDR1 MNHNS and CDR2 SASEGT. The CDR3 sequence is 14 residues long. The CDR3 loop is CASSMSGGSDTQYF.

The chain recombines TRBV12-3 or TRBV12-4 with TRBJ2-3; there is no DNA to check the TCRdb D call of TRBD1. This CDR3 is built from 16 residues. The CDR3 sequence: CASSLVGRGGPDTQYF.

This chain joins TRBV20-1 and TRBJ2-2; TCRdb's D gene call, TRBD2, goes unchecked for lack of DNA. The CDR3 contains 18 residues. CDR1 is DFQATT and CDR2 is SNEGSKA in the germline V gene (reference sequence). The CDR3 protein is CSARPPGLAGGPGGELFF.

This chain connects TRBV12-5 to TRBJ2-5; TCRdb's D gene call, TRBD1, goes unchecked for lack of DNA. The CDR3 totals 15 residues. Germline CDR1 is LGHNT and CDR2 is FRNRAP. Here the CDR3 reads CASGPGGLSQETQYF.

The chain has TRBV4-3 and TRBJ2-1. Germline V gives CDR1 LGHNA, CDR2 YSLEER. The CDR3 contains 15 residues. Here the CDR3 reads CASSQDGVADNEQFF.

J is TRBJ2-5 and V is TRBV6-1; TCRdb proposes TRBD1, but this gene call is untestable without DNA. This CDR3 comprises 13 residues. Germline V lookup: CDR1 MNHNS, CDR2 SASEGT. This CDR3 reads CASREQGDETQYF.

This chain uses TRBV19 with TRBJ2-5. Germline V lookup: CDR1 LNHDA, CDR2 SQIVND (reference sequence). This CDR3 spans 13 amino acids. The CDR3: CASSISVAETQYF.

Here the CDR3 reads CASSQAREASPLHF. This chain links TRBV4-3 with TRBJ1-6. Germline V gives CDR1 LGHNA, CDR2 YSLEER. The CDR3 length is 14 residues.

J is TRBJ1-1 and V is TRBV18. This CDR3 comprises 13 residues. Germline loops: CDR1 KGHSH, CDR2 LQKENI. This CDR3 reads CASSPLRNTEAFF.

The rearrangement links TRBV10-3 to TRBJ2-3; the D call from TCRdb, TRBD2, cannot be confirmed without DNA. Per germline, CDR1 ENHRY and CDR2 SYGVKD. This CDR3 comprises 15 residues. The CDR3 loop is CAISEKLAGDDTQYF.

This sequence joins TRBV28 and TRBJ1-3; TCRdb reports TRBD1, a call that lacks DNA to check it against. CDR3 size: 14 residues. Germline V lookup: CDR1 MDHEN, CDR2 SYDVKM. CDR3 loop: CASSSTGDTNTIYF.

The chain combines TRBV20-1 with TRBJ2-6. The germline V gene encodes CDR1 DFQATT and CDR2 SNEGSKA (reference sequence). The CDR3 runs 16 residues. The CDR3 sequence: CSARDQETRGANVLTF.